This T cell receptor (beta chain) was found in a study of identical twins. Trimming took 6 bases from V and 3 from J, leaving 19 bases between them. This CDR3 region has 16 residues. Germline CDR1 is LGHNA and CDR2 is YNFKEQ. MiXCR, applied by TCRdb to the 5' RACE reads, yields one record per CDR3 protein. The table records 450,000 or so distinct CDR3 sequences, 14% of them present only once. The same specimen was also included in a second study, on yellow fever vaccine responses in identical twins. That publication notes: Reports say the vaccine T cell response in twins looked partly convergent and partly personalized.

This receptor was taken from a woman under 30 in good health. The rearrangement uses TRBV4-2 and TRBJ2-3, with D possibly being TRBD2 (6 bases). Sequenced: CD4+ T cells sorted from blood. The CDR3 spells CASRDVAAPWTDTQYF. Written as DNA, the CDR3 is TGTGCCAGCAGGGACGTAGCGGCCCCATGGACAGATACGCAGTATTTT.